Below are 23 T cell receptor beta chains sequenced from a single sample in a study of blood T cell repertoires in COVID-19. The data were produced by immunoSEQ multiplex PCR, yet TCRdb's version contains in-frame clones alone and is incomplete. The data show approximately 89,000 clones, about 80% seen once. Specimen: peripheral blood. These receptors all come from a man in his 70s with acute or convalescent COVID-19.

This sequence joins TRBV9 and TRBJ1-1; 7 bases are a match to TRBD1. The V gene's germline CDR1 is SGDLS and CDR2 YYNGEE. The CDR3 is 15 amino acids. J lost 6 bases, V lost 0 bases, and 8 bases had no gene match. The CDR3: CASSVGQGLGAEAFF. Here the CDR3 DNA reads TGTGCCAGCAGCGTAGGACAGGGTTTGGGGGCTGAAGCTTTCTTT. Full variable domain (remainder filled in from reference TRBV9 and TRBJ1-1): DSGVTQTPKHLITATGQRVTLRCSPRSGDLSVYWYQQSLDQGLQFLIQYYNGEERAKGNILERFSAQQFPDLHSELNLSSLELGDSALYFCASSVGQGLGAEAFFGQGTRLTVV.

This clone appeared a few times. The chain links TRBV7-9 to TRBJ2-1, with D perhaps TRBD1 (5 bases). The ends were cut back, 6 bases at V and 6 bases at J, with 18 bases in the middle. The CDR3 has 15 residues. Germline CDR1 reads SEHNR; CDR2 reads FQNEAQ (reference sequence). The CDR3 here is CASRQKVRVGNEQFF. The CDR3 region has the DNA TGTGCCAGCAGACAAAAGGTCAGGGTTGGCAATGAGCAGTTCTTC.

The chain employs TRBV11-3 and TRBJ2-1; 10 bases map to TRBD1. Germline loops: CDR1 SGHNT, CDR2 YENEEA. CDR3 length equals 15 residues. V was pared by 4 bases and J by 8 bases, with 8 bases of the junction left unmatched. The CDR3 DNA reads TGTGCCAGCAGCTCGCGGGACAGGGGAAGCGATGAGCAGTTCTTC. Translating it yields CASSSRDRGSDEQFF.

This clone was counted between two and nine times. V and J are TRBV2 and TRBJ2-7; tentative D call: TRBD2 (5 bases). V was trimmed by 5 bases and J by 4 bases, leaving 15 bases between them. There are 14 residues in the CDR3. CDR1 and CDR2 from the germline V gene are SNHLY and FYNNEI. In DNA form, the CDR3 reads TGTGCCAGCAGTCTGGGAGCCCCTCCTTACGAGCAGTACTTC. Translating gives CASSLGAPPYEQYF. The variable domain in full, with the rest retrieved from reference TRBV2 and TRBJ2-7, is EPEVTQTPSHQVTQMGQEVILRCVPISNHLYFYWYRQILGQKVEFLVSFYNNEISEKSEIFDDQFSVERPDGSNFTLKIRSTKLEDSAMYFCASSLGAPPYEQYFGPGTRLTVT.

CDR3 amino acids: CASSLGQPRPQHF. As DNA, the CDR3 is TGTGCCAGCAGCTTAGGACAGCCCAGGCCCCAGCATTTT. The chain combines TRBV7-2 with TRBJ1-5, with TRBD1 as a possible D gene (5 bases). The germline V gene encodes CDR1 SGHTA and CDR2 FQGNSA. This CDR3 spans 13 amino acids. Trimming pared 1 base from V and 9 bases from J, leaving 10 bases between.

The rearrangement links TRBV6-4 to TRBJ1-1, with a weak D call TRBD1 (5 bases). CDR1 and CDR2 (germline): MRHNA, SNTAGT. Trimming left V 5 bases short and J 6 bases short, with 13 bases between. The CDR3 has 13 amino acids. CDR3 amino acids: CASSLGRGAEAFF. The CDR3 bases are TGTGCCAGCAGTTTAGGGAGGGGAGCTGAAGCTTTCTTT.

V usage is TRBV12-5 and J usage is TRBJ2-7; TRBD1 might be the D (6 bases). The germline V gene has CDR1 LGHNT and CDR2 FRNRAP. Trimming shortened V by 0 bases and J by 4 bases, and 10 bases separated the two germline ends. This CDR3 is 14 amino acids long. The CDR3 DNA reads TGTGCTAGTGGTTTGGTCGGGACACGGTACGAGCAGTACTTC. Amino acid sequence: CASGLVGTRYEQYF.

This clone was detected only a few times. CDR3 bases: TGTGCCAGCGGACAGGGGAGCTCCTACAATGAGCAGTTCTTC. It codes for CASGQGSSYNEQFF. This rearrangement joins TRBV28 to TRBJ2-1; 9 bases line up with TRBD1. The CDR3 sequence is 14 residues long. Germline V gene lookup returns CDR1 MDHEN and CDR2 SYDVKM. Trimming cost V 8 bases and J 0 bases; bases outside gene matches: 2.

This rearrangement joins TRBV6-5 to TRBJ2-7; TRBD1 is a possible D gene (5 bases). Germline loops: CDR1 MNHEY, CDR2 SVGAGI. V lost 2 bases to trimming and J lost 2 bases, with 7 bases between them. This CDR3 has 13 residues. Here the CDR3 reads CASSYDRAYEQYF. In DNA, the CDR3 is TGTGCCAGCAGTTACGACAGAGCCTACGAGCAGTACTTC.

This clone was seen only a few times. The genes are TRBV7-9 and TRBJ2-1; 8 bases fit TRBD2. CDR1 is SEHNR, CDR2 FQNEAQ, per germline (reference sequence). J gave up 3 bases and V 3 bases, and 10 bases lay outside the gene matches. The CDR3 runs 17 residues. This CDR3 reads CASSFPLSGTSYNEQFF. The CDR3 DNA reads as TGTGCCAGCAGCTTTCCCTTATCCGGGACTAGCTACAATGAGCAGTTCTTC.

This chain joins TRBV14 and TRBJ2-1; 7 bases are shared with TRBD1. The CDR3 is 20 residues long. The J segment lost 0 bases and the V segment lost 4 bases, leaving 18 bases of the junction unmatched. Per the germline V gene, CDR1 is SGHDN and CDR2 is FVKESK. The CDR3 region is CASSPPVWDSITRSYNEQFF. CDR3 sequence (DNA): TGTGCCAGCAGCCCTCCTGTTTGGGACAGCATTACCCGCTCCTACAATGAGCAGTTCTTC.

The chain employs TRBV28 and TRBJ1-5; D not resolved. The V gene lost 7 bases and the J gene lost 7 bases, with 11 bases spanning the gap. The CDR3 loop spans 12 amino acids. CDR1 and CDR2 (germline): MDHEN, SYDVKM. This chain's CDR3 is CASTSRGQPQHF. The CDR3 coding sequence is TGTGCCAGCACTTCCCGGGGACAGCCCCAGCATTTT.

This chain uses TRBV2 with TRBJ2-7; 8 nucleotides line up with TRBD2. The CDR3 contains 15 residues. CDR1 SNHLY and CDR2 FYNNEI come from the germline V gene. The ends lost 3 bases at V and 4 bases at J; junction bases unmatched: 8. The CDR3 DNA sequence: TGTGCCAGCAGTGAGTCGAGCGGGGGACCATACGAGCAGTACTTC. Its translation is CASSESSGGPYEQYF. The full variable domain, its missing parts supplied by reference TRBV2 and TRBJ2-7, is EPEVTQTPSHQVTQMGQEVILRCVPISNHLYFYWYRQILGQKVEFLVSFYNNEISEKSEIFDDQFSVERPDGSNFTLKIRSTKLEDSAMYFCASSESSGGPYEQYFGPGTRLTVT.

The V call is TRBV30, the J call TRBJ2-2; no firm D call. CDR1 and CDR2 from the germline V gene are GTSNPN and SVGIG (reference sequence). V was clipped by 2 bases and J by 6 bases, with 10 bases between them. This CDR3 region has 13 residues. The chain's CDR3 is CAWSSGASGELFF. In nucleotides, the CDR3 is TGTGCCTGGAGTTCAGGCGCATCCGGGGAGCTGTTTTTT.

This chain links TRBV7-2 with TRBJ1-5; D perhaps matches TRBD1 (5 bases). The V and J ends lost 5 bases and 6 bases respectively, with 11 bases between them. This CDR3 has 13 amino acids. Germline V gene sequence: CDR1 SGHTA, CDR2 FQGNSA. In DNA form, the CDR3 reads TGTGCCAGCAGCGCGACAGTCTCTCAGCCCCAGCATTTT. It yields the protein CASSATVSQPQHF.

The V and J genes are TRBV7-8 and TRBJ2-3; perhaps TRBD2 as D (6 bases). V was pared by 2 bases and J by 5 bases, with 11 bases between. CDR3 length equals 14 residues. CDR1 is SGHVS, CDR2 FQNEAQ, per germline. CDR3 DNA sequence: TGTGCCAGCAGCTTATTGACTAGGGTAGATACGCAGTATTTT. Translated, it gives CASSLLTRVDTQYF. The full variable domain, rest sourced from reference TRBV7-8 and TRBJ2-3, is GAGVSQSPRYKVAKRGQDVALRCDPISGHVSLFWYQQALGQGPEFLTYFQNEAQLDKSGLPSDRFFAERPEGSVSTLKIQRTQQEDSAVYLCASSLLTRVDTQYFGPGTRLTVL.

This clone was detected only a few times. J is TRBJ1-4 and V is TRBV4-3, with D perhaps matching TRBD1 (5 bases). V dropped 4 bases and J dropped 0 bases, with 9 bases sitting between them. The CDR3 totals 15 residues. Per germline, CDR1 LGHNA and CDR2 YSLEER. CDR3 in amino acids: CASSPDRATNEKLFF. The CDR3 DNA follows: TGCGCCAGCAGCCCCGACAGAGCAACTAATGAAAAACTGTTTTTT.

The DNA of the CDR3 is TGTGCCAGCAGCCGGAAGATGCAGGGTAGTAATCCAGATACGCAGTATTTT. This translates into CASSRKMQGSNPDTQYF. The genes are TRBV3-1 (or the pseudogene TRBV3-2) and TRBJ2-3, with D perhaps matching TRBD1 (5 bases). Germline CDR1 reads LGHDT; CDR2 reads YNNKEL (reference sequence). The length of the CDR3 is 17 residues. The V end was cut by 4 bases, the J end by 4 bases, with 21 bases between.

This chain links TRBV2 with TRBJ2-3, with 7 bases matching TRBD1. J gave up 2 bases and V 1 base, and 12 bases lay outside the gene matches. CDR1 SNHLY and CDR2 FYNNEI come from the germline V gene. This CDR3 has 18 amino acids. The CDR3: CASSEGETGYRNTDTQYF. CDR3 in DNA: TGTGCCAGCAGTGAAGGAGAGACAGGGTATCGGAACACAGATACGCAGTATTTT. Full variable domain (outside the CDR3, taken from reference TRBV2 and TRBJ2-3): EPEVTQTPSHQVTQMGQEVILRCVPISNHLYFYWYRQILGQKVEFLVSFYNNEISEKSEIFDDQFSVERPDGSNFTLKIRSTKLEDSAMYFCASSEGETGYRNTDTQYFGPGTRLTVL.

This clone was found a few times. V is TRBV4-1 and J is TRBJ2-7; D unresolved. Germline V gives CDR1 MGHRA, CDR2 YSYEKL. V gave up 0 bases and J gave up 2 bases, with 8 bases separating them. The length of the CDR3 is 14 residues. The CDR3, as DNA: TGCGCCAGCAGCCAAGAGAGGATGGCCTACGAGCAGTACTTC. This translates into CASSQERMAYEQYF.

V usage is TRBV27 and J usage is TRBJ2-1, with 8 bases fitting TRBD1. This CDR3 region has 15 residues. Trimming at V came to 8 bases and at J to 0 bases, leaving 6 bases not matched to a gene. Germline CDR1 MNHEY, CDR2 SMNVEV (reference sequence). Written as DNA, the CDR3 is TGTGCCAGCTCGCGGACAGGGAACTCCTACAATGAGCAGTTCTTC. It yields the protein CASSRTGNSYNEQFF.

The chain recombines TRBV30 with TRBJ2-5, with a possible D match to TRBD1 (6 bases). Between the trimmed V and J ends, which lost 1 base and 5 bases, there was a span of 17 bases. Germline V CDR1 and CDR2: GTSNPN, SVGIG (reference sequence). CDR3 length: 15 amino acids. The CDR3 loop is CAWSDRNPGVETQYF. CDR3 in DNA: TGTGCCTGGAGTGATCGGAACCCAGGGGTCGAGACCCAGTACTTC.

The V call is TRBV29-1, the J call TRBJ1-1, with a tentative D call TRBD1 (5 bases). The CDR3 runs to 13 residues. The germline V gene encodes CDR1 SQVTM and CDR2 ANQGSEA. With 4 bases removed from V and 3 bases from J, the gap between germline ends came to 12 bases. The CDR3 here is CSVVTLGDTEAFF. CDR3 nucleotide sequence: TGCAGCGTTGTTACCCTAGGGGACACTGAAGCTTTCTTT.